This T cell receptor beta chain was recovered during a study of radiotherapy plus CTLA-4 blockade in lung cancer. Study-level points and caveats: Best predicting response, reportedly, were early blood T cell clone dynamics, with interferon-beta.

Comment on this clone: What it binds is not known.

V was clipped by 6 bases and J by 3 bases; unmatched bases: 6. Germline CDR1 reads MGHDK; CDR2 reads SYGVNS. CDR3 length equals 14 residues. Clones were sequenced by immunoSEQ multiplex PCR, and TCRdb holds only the in-frame ones, with some missing. This table holds approximately 83,000 clones, 78% found once. Sequencing was performed on peripheral blood, taken from a patient treated with radiotherapy plus ipilimumab. V gene TRBV25-1 combines with J gene TRBJ1-1; TRBD1 matches at 8 bases. The clonotype originates from a human donor with non-small cell lung cancer who had a partial response to radiotherapy plus ipilimumab. Some clones in this sample may be carry-over from other donors' samples. CDR3 bases: TGTGCCAGCAGCAACAGGGGGGGGGACACTGAAGCTTTCTTT. It translates to CASSNRGGDTEAFF.